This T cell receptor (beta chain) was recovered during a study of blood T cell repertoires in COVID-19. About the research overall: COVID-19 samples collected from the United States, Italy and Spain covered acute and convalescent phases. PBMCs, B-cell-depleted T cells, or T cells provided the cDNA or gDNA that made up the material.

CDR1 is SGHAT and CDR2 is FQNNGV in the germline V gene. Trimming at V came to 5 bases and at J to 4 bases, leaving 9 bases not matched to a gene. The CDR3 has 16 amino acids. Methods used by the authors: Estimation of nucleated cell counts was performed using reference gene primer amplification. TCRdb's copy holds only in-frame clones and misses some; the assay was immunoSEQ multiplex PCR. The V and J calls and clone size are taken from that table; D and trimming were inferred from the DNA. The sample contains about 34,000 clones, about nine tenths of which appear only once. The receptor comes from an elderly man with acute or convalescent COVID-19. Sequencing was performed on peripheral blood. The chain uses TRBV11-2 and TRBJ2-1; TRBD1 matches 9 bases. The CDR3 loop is CASSPGGGQGYNEQFF. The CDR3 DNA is TGTGCCAGCAGCCCTGGGGGGGGACAGGGTTACAATGAGCAGTTCTTC.